This TCR beta chain derives from a study of a mutant IDH1 vaccine in newly diagnosed glioma. Across the whole study: Previous treatment comprised radiotherapy, temozolomide, or both, mostly both.

Libraries were prepared by immunoSEQ multiplex PCR; TCRdb keeps only in-frame clonotypes and omits some of them. The repertoire holds over 80,000 clones, with around 90% as singletons. Turning to this clone: No antigen is known for it.

Overall study findings and caveats: Vaccination induced immune responses in 85% to 95% of patients.

The germline V gene encodes CDR1 KGHSH and CDR2 LQKENI. The CDR3 spans 14 residues. V was cut by 0 bases and J by 6 bases, with 12 bases left in between. Regarding time point: baseline, week 1 (first vaccination visit). As to treatment: pre-vaccination baseline after standard-of-care therapy. New WHO grade 3 or 4 astrocytomas that were IDH1-mutant and ATRX-lost occurred in the donors. V usage is TRBV18 and J usage is TRBJ2-7; D call uncertain. The sample was PBMCs, taken from a glioma patient treated with radiotherapy, temozolomide or both. This sequence originates from a woman between 50 and 59 years old with glioma. The CDR3: CASSPPAGLGEQYF. In nucleotides, the CDR3 is TGTGCCAGCTCACCACCGGCAGGCCTCGGCGAGCAGTACTTC.